The rows below give T cell receptor beta chains drawn from one sample of a study of blood T cell repertoires in COVID-19. Profiled with immunoSEQ multiplex PCR; TCRdb holds only in-frame clones, not every one. The top ten clones hold roughly 5.5% of a sample with around 71,000 clones, 85% to 90% of them seen once. Input material: peripheral blood. The origin of the receptors is an elderly man with acute or convalescent COVID-19. The CDR3 runs from the conserved cysteine through the conserved F or W. D genes are given only for firm matches. The size of a clone is reported for some rows only, either as once, few or many, or as a class for expanded clones.

j_gene: TRBJ1-1; abundance: -; d_gene: -; v_gene: TRBV7-8; CDR3aa: CASSIHNTEAFF; CDR3nt: TGTGCCAGCAGCATCCATAACACTGAAGCTTTCTTT
j_gene: TRBJ2-7; abundance: -; d_gene: TRBD1; v_gene: TRBV10-2; CDR3aa: CASSVGQGASYEQYF; CDR3nt: TGCGCCAGCAGTGTAGGACAGGGGGCTTCCTACGAGCAGTACTTC
j_gene: TRBJ1-1; abundance: -; d_gene: -; v_gene: TRBV29-1; CDR3aa: CSVTGHGNTEAFF; CDR3nt: TGCAGCGTTACAGGGCACGGGAACACTGAAGCTTTCTTT
j_gene: TRBJ1-6; abundance: -; d_gene: TRBD1; v_gene: TRBV27; CDR3aa: CASSSGQAYNSPLHF; CDR3nt: TGTGCCAGCAGTTCGGGACAGGCTTATAATTCACCCCTCCACTTT
j_gene: TRBJ2-1; abundance: -; d_gene: TRBD1; v_gene: TRBV5-1; CDR3aa: CASSLDRGSYNEQFF; CDR3nt: TGCGCCAGCAGCCTGGACAGGGGTTCCTACAATGAGCAGTTCTTC
j_gene: TRBJ2-5; abundance: -; d_gene: -; v_gene: TRBV28; CDR3aa: CASSLNRGANIETQYF; CDR3nt: TGTGCCAGCAGTTTAAATCGGGGGGCTAATATAGAGACCCAGTACTTC
j_gene: TRBJ2-1; abundance: -; d_gene: -; v_gene: TRBV18; CDR3aa: CASSPATGSSEQFF; CDR3nt: TGTGCCAGCTCACCGGCTACAGGGTCGAGTGAGCAGTTCTTC
j_gene: TRBJ2-1; abundance: -; d_gene: TRBD1; v_gene: TRBV11-2; CDR3aa: CASSPGTGVDNEQFF; CDR3nt: TGTGCCAGCAGCCCCGGTACAGGGGTGGACAATGAGCAGTTCTTC
j_gene: TRBJ1-4; abundance: -; d_gene: -; v_gene: TRBV7-9; CDR3aa: CASIGILGEKLFF; CDR3nt: TGTGCCAGCATCGGTATCCTCGGGGAAAAACTGTTTTTT
j_gene: TRBJ1-2; abundance: few; d_gene: -; v_gene: TRBV28; CDR3aa: CASSPQRTLDRNYGYTF; CDR3nt: TGTGCCAGCAGTCCCCAGCGGACCCTAGACCGAAACTATGGCTACACCTTC
j_gene: TRBJ2-3; abundance: -; d_gene: -; v_gene: TRBV3-1/TRBV3-2; CDR3aa: CASSQGPGSDTQYF; CDR3nt: TGTGCCAGCAGCCAAGGGCCAGGGTCAGATACGCAGTATTTT
j_gene: TRBJ2-7; abundance: -; d_gene: TRBD1; v_gene: TRBV7-9; CDR3aa: CASSLISWTGVAYEQYF; CDR3nt: TGTGCCAGCAGCTTAATATCTTGGACAGGGGTGGCCTACGAGCAGTACTTC
j_gene: TRBJ1-2; abundance: -; d_gene: TRBD1; v_gene: TRBV6-4; CDR3aa: CASSDPTGGYYGYTF; CDR3nt: TGTGCCAGCAGTGACCCTACAGGGGGCTACTATGGCTACACCTTC
j_gene: TRBJ2-7; abundance: -; d_gene: TRBD2; v_gene: TRBV9; CDR3aa: CASSVGTSGEYEQYF; CDR3nt: TGTGCCAGCAGCGTGGGGACTAGCGGGGAGTACGAGCAGTACTTC
j_gene: TRBJ2-2; abundance: once; d_gene: -; v_gene: TRBV5-1; CDR3aa: CASSFGKANLPTGELFF; CDR3nt: TGCGCCAGCAGCTTCGGGAAGGCCAACCTCCCCACCGGGGAGCTGTTTTTT
j_gene: TRBJ2-5; abundance: -; d_gene: TRBD2; v_gene: TRBV24-1; CDR3aa: CATSDRASGRRDTQYF; CDR3nt: TGTGCCACCAGTGATCGGGCTAGCGGTCGCCGGGACACCCAGTACTTC
j_gene: TRBJ2-6; abundance: -; d_gene: -; v_gene: TRBV19; CDR3aa: CASSIDQGAGANVLTF; CDR3nt: TGTGCCAGTAGTATAGATCAAGGGGCTGGGGCCAACGTCCTGACTTTC
j_gene: TRBJ1-3; abundance: -; d_gene: -; v_gene: TRBV9; CDR3aa: CASSPRGAGSSGNTIYF; CDR3nt: TGTGCCAGCAGCCCCCGGGGGGCAGGGAGCTCTGGAAACACCATATATTTT
j_gene: TRBJ2-1; abundance: -; d_gene: -; v_gene: TRBV9; CDR3aa: CASTRQGSDNEQFF; CDR3nt: TGTGCCAGCACTAGGCAGGGATCCGACAATGAGCAGTTCTTC
j_gene: TRBJ1-3; abundance: -; d_gene: TRBD1; v_gene: TRBV5-1; CDR3aa: CASSWRQGAAGNTIYF; CDR3nt: TGCGCCAGCAGCTGGAGACAGGGGGCAGCTGGAAACACCATATATTTT
j_gene: TRBJ1-4; abundance: -; d_gene: -; v_gene: TRBV12-3/TRBV12-4; CDR3aa: CASRDSLNEKLFF; CDR3nt: TGTGCCAGCAGAGACTCCCTCAATGAAAAACTGTTTTTT
j_gene: TRBJ2-2; abundance: -; d_gene: TRBD2; v_gene: TRBV29-1; CDR3aa: CTCRGGGRGLTGELFF; CDR3nt: TGCACCTGTAGGGGTGGCGGGAGGGGATTAACCGGGGAGCTGTTTTTT
j_gene: TRBJ1-3; abundance: -; d_gene: TRBD1; v_gene: TRBV11-2; CDR3aa: CASSLLGRGASGNTIYF; CDR3nt: TGTGCCAGCAGCTTATTGGGCAGGGGGGCCTCTGGAAACACCATATATTTT
j_gene: TRBJ2-5; abundance: few; d_gene: TRBD2; v_gene: TRBV5-6; CDR3aa: CASSSGGLDQETQYF; CDR3nt: TGTGCCAGCAGCTCGGGTGGACTAGACCAAGAGACCCAGTACTTC
j_gene: TRBJ2-2; abundance: -; d_gene: TRBD1; v_gene: TRBV7-2; CDR3aa: CASTLGGQGGPGELFF; CDR3nt: TGTGCCAGCACCCTAGGGGGACAGGGAGGGCCCGGGGAGCTGTTTTTT
j_gene: TRBJ1-1; abundance: -; d_gene: -; v_gene: TRBV18; CDR3aa: CASSPRGGENTEAFF; CDR3nt: TGTGCCAGCTCACCAAGGGGCGGGGAGAACACTGAAGCTTTCTTT
j_gene: TRBJ1-2; abundance: -; d_gene: TRBD1; v_gene: TRBV6-2/TRBV6-3; CDR3aa: CASSYGYRGLLYGYTF; CDR3nt: TGTGCCAGCAGTTATGGATACAGGGGGCTACTCTATGGCTACACCTTC
j_gene: TRBJ1-1; abundance: -; d_gene: -; v_gene: TRBV24-1; CDR3aa: CATSEAGMNTEAFF; CDR3nt: TGTGCCACCAGTGAGGCAGGGATGAACACTGAAGCTTTCTTT
j_gene: TRBJ2-5; abundance: -; d_gene: -; v_gene: TRBV6-6; CDR3aa: CASSYSKRRQETQYF; CDR3nt: TGTGCCAGCAGTTACTCGAAGCGCCGCCAAGAGACCCAGTACTTC
j_gene: TRBJ1-3; abundance: few; d_gene: -; v_gene: TRBV19; CDR3aa: CASHTGISGNTIYF; CDR3nt: TGTGCCAGTCACACAGGGATCTCTGGAAACACCATATATTTT
j_gene: TRBJ1-1; abundance: -; d_gene: TRBD1; v_gene: TRBV18; CDR3aa: CASSWDRNTEAFF; CDR3nt: TGTGCCAGCTCCTGGGACAGAAACACTGAAGCTTTCTTT
j_gene: TRBJ1-2; abundance: -; d_gene: -; v_gene: TRBV21-1; CDR3aa: CASRDRGGNYGYTF; CDR3nt: TGTGCCAGCAGAGACAGGGGAGGGAACTATGGCTACACCTTC
j_gene: TRBJ2-1; abundance: -; d_gene: TRBD2; v_gene: TRBV4-1; CDR3aa: CASSQLSAGGGNEQFF; CDR3nt: TGCGCCAGCAGCCAATTATCAGCGGGAGGGGGAAATGAGCAGTTCTTC
j_gene: TRBJ2-7; abundance: -; d_gene: -; v_gene: TRBV4-1; CDR3aa: CASSERGHIYEQYF; CDR3nt: TGCGCCAGCAGCGAGAGAGGACACATCTACGAGCAGTACTTC
j_gene: TRBJ2-5; abundance: -; d_gene: -; v_gene: TRBV18; CDR3aa: CASSRTELLETQYF; CDR3nt: TGTGCCAGCTCTCGTACTGAGCTATTAGAGACCCAGTACTTC
j_gene: TRBJ1-2; abundance: -; d_gene: -; v_gene: TRBV30; CDR3aa: CAWRTSGINYGYTF; CDR3nt: TGTGCCTGGAGGACGTCAGGGATAAACTATGGCTACACCTTC
j_gene: TRBJ1-1; abundance: once; d_gene: -; v_gene: TRBV11-2; CDR3aa: CASSLALGGWATEAFF; CDR3nt: TGTGCCAGCAGCTTAGCCCTAGGAGGCTGGGCCACTGAAGCTTTCTTT
j_gene: TRBJ2-5; abundance: -; d_gene: TRBD2; v_gene: TRBV18; CDR3aa: CASSPSSGAQETQYF; CDR3nt: TGTGCCAGCTCACCTAGTAGCGGGGCCCAAGAGACCCAGTACTTC
j_gene: TRBJ1-3; abundance: -; d_gene: -; v_gene: TRBV28; CDR3aa: CASSPTGWGEDAGNTIYF; CDR3nt: TGTGCCAGCAGTCCCACCGGCTGGGGGGAGGATGCCGGAAACACCATATATTTT
j_gene: TRBJ1-1; abundance: -; d_gene: -; v_gene: TRBV27; CDR3aa: CASSYTRNTEAFF; CDR3nt: TGTGCCAGCAGTTACACAAGGAACACTGAAGCTTTCTTT
j_gene: TRBJ1-2; abundance: -; d_gene: TRBD1; v_gene: TRBV7-2; CDR3aa: CASTQGNLYGYTF; CDR3nt: TGTGCCAGCACACAGGGGAATTTGTATGGCTACACCTTC
j_gene: TRBJ2-1; abundance: -; d_gene: -; v_gene: TRBV20-1; CDR3aa: CSASPRYNEQFF; CDR3nt: TGCAGTGCTAGTCCCCGCTACAATGAGCAGTTCTTC
j_gene: TRBJ2-7; abundance: -; d_gene: TRBD1; v_gene: TRBV28; CDR3aa: CASTPNRGDEQHF; CDR3nt: TGTGCCAGCACCCCCAACAGGGGTGACGAGCAGCACTTC
j_gene: TRBJ2-7; abundance: -; d_gene: -; v_gene: TRBV19; CDR3aa: CASSNAAGSAYEQYF; CDR3nt: TGTGCCAGTAGTAACGCCGCGGGGTCAGCCTACGAGCAGTACTTC
j_gene: TRBJ2-6; abundance: -; d_gene: TRBD1; v_gene: TRBV27; CDR3aa: CASRGTGLGANVLTF; CDR3nt: TGTGCCAGCAGGGGGACAGGGTTGGGGGCCAACGTCCTGACTTTC
j_gene: TRBJ1-5; abundance: -; d_gene: -; v_gene: TRBV19; CDR3aa: CASSMFHSNQPQHF; CDR3nt: TGTGCCAGTAGTATGTTCCATAGCAATCAGCCCCAGCATTTT